Listed here are 18 T cell receptor beta chains from one sample, sequenced in a study of cytomegalovirus exposure and HLA in healthy donors. With 60 Vbeta and 13 Jbeta primers, the PCR was carried out. Generated by immunoSEQ multiplex PCR, the TCRdb table keeps only in-frame clones and is missing some. Of 180,000 or so clones listed, more than 80% are singletons. The specimen sequenced was PBMCs. These receptors were taken from a woman between 18 and 29 years old in good health and CMV-seropositive.

The chain carries TRBV18 and TRBJ1-2, with D tentatively TRBD1 (5 bases). Germline-derived CDR1 and CDR2 are KGHSH and LQKENI. Trimming left V 5 bases short and J 4 bases short, with 20 bases between. The CDR3 length is 16 residues. The CDR3 here is CASSATDSVSGYGYTF. CDR3 coding DNA: TGTGCCAGCTCAGCTACTGACAGTGTGAGTGGCTATGGCTACACCTTC.

The genes are TRBV28 and TRBJ1-5, with a tentative D call TRBD1 (5 bases). V was clipped by 5 bases and J by 0 bases, with 11 bases between them. CDR3 length: 15 residues. The germline CDR1 and CDR2 sequences are MDHEN and SYDVKM. CDR3 amino acids: CASSPDSYSNQPQHF. CDR3 DNA: TGTGCCAGCAGTCCCGACAGTTATAGCAATCAGCCCCAGCATTTT.

The rearrangement links TRBV4-1 to TRBJ2-5, with D perhaps matching TRBD1 (6 bases). The CDR3 runs to 13 residues. The V and J ends lost 5 bases and 5 bases respectively, with 12 bases between them. Looked up from germline, CDR1 is MGHRA and CDR2 is YSYEKL. The CDR3 bases are TGCGCCAGCAGCAACAGGGAAGGGGAGACCCAGTACTTC. It specifies CASSNREGETQYF.

This rearrangement joins TRBV5-1 to TRBJ2-7; D possibly corresponds to TRBD1 (5 bases). CDR3 length: 15 amino acids. Trimming left V 1 base short and J 3 bases short, with 14 bases between. Germline V gives CDR1 SGHRS, CDR2 YFSETQ. The CDR3 DNA follows: TGCGCCAGCAGCTTGCCTGCAGGGTCAGGCTACGAGCAGTACTTC. It codes for CASSLPAGSGYEQYF.

The rearrangement links TRBV9 to TRBJ1-1; TRBD1 might be the D (5 bases). CDR1 is SGDLS, CDR2 YYNGEE, per germline. The V end lost 4 bases, the J end lost 6 bases, and 13 bases lay between the germline ends. The CDR3 has 13 residues. The CDR3 nucleotides are TGTGCCAGCAGCCCCAGGGATCTCTCTGAAGCTTTCTTT. Protein product: CASSPRDLSEAFF.

The rearrangement joins TRBV27 to TRBJ2-7, with 8 nucleotides matching TRBD2. Germline loops: CDR1 MNHEY, CDR2 SMNVEV (reference sequence). The CDR3 totals 17 residues. Trimming took 4 bases from V and 2 from J; bases not matched to a gene: 13. CDR3 DNA: TGTGCCAGCAGTTACCCTACTTCGGGAGGGGAGACCTACGAGCAGTACTTC. Amino acid sequence: CASSYPTSGGETYEQYF.

Only one count was recorded for this clone. V is TRBV6-5 and J is TRBJ2-3; TRBD2 aligns across 12 bases. The length of the CDR3 is 15 residues. V was clipped by 5 bases and J by 2 bases; unmatched bases: 2. Germline assignment: CDR1 MNHEY and CDR2 SVGAGI. In DNA, the CDR3 is TGTGCCAGCAGTGGGACTAGCGGGTACACAGATACGCAGTATTTT. Protein sequence: CASSGTSGYTDTQYF.

J is TRBJ2-7 and V is TRBV5-6; D gene uncertain. The ends were cut back, 4 bases at V and 3 bases at J, with 14 bases in the middle. This CDR3 is 14 amino acids long. From germline, CDR1 is SGHDT and CDR2 YYEEEE. CDR3 nucleotides: TGTGCCAGCAGCCTGGGTAGTTATGTCTACGAGCAGTACTTC. Its protein is CASSLGSYVYEQYF. The full variable domain, completed using reference TRBV5-6 and TRBJ2-7, is DAGVTQSPTHLIKTRGQQVTLRCSPKSGHDTVSWYQQALGQGPQFIFQYYEEEERQRGNFPDRFSGHQFPNYSSELNVNALLLGDSALYLCASSLGSYVYEQYFGPGTRLTVT.

This sequence joins TRBV6-1 and TRBJ1-2, with D unclear. Germline V CDR1 and CDR2: MNHNS, SASEGT. V was clipped by 8 bases and J by 14 bases, with 27 bases between them. The CDR3 contains 14 residues. The CDR3 sequence is CASRAGGPGDEETF. The CDR3, as DNA: TGTGCCAGCCGGGCTGGAGGGCCCGGAGATGAGGAGACCTTC.

V gene TRBV7-9 combines with J gene TRBJ2-7; 8 nucleotides match TRBD1. The CDR3 loop spans 13 amino acids. Germline CDR1 reads SEHNR; CDR2 reads FQNEAQ (reference sequence). V shed 11 bases, J shed 4 bases, and the junction held 10 bases outside the gene matches. The chain's CDR3 is CAGGRQGRYEQYF. Here the CDR3 DNA reads TGTGCCGGGGGCCGACAGGGGAGGTACGAGCAGTACTTC.

The V and J genes are TRBV5-1 and TRBJ2-3; possible D gene TRBD2, 6 bases. CDR1 and CDR2 (germline): SGHRS, YFSETQ. Deletions cut 0 bases from V and 2 bases from J, with 7 bases between. The CDR3 length is 14 residues. The CDR3, as DNA: TGCGCCAGCAGCTTGGGGGGGGACACAGATACGCAGTATTTT. It is translated as CASSLGGDTDTQYF. Looking up the rest from reference TRBV5-1 and TRBJ2-3 gives the full variable domain: KAGVTQTPRYLIKTRGQQVTLSCSPISGHRSVSWYQQTPGQGLQFLFEYFSETQRNKGNFPGRFSGRQFSNSRSEMNVSTLELGDSALYLCASSLGGDTDTQYFGPGTRLTVL.

The chain employs TRBV7-8 and TRBJ1-1, with D possibly TRBD1 on 5 matching bases. Germline V gene sequence: CDR1 SGHVS, CDR2 FQNEAQ. V gave up 2 bases and J gave up 1 base, with 17 bases separating them. This CDR3 spans 17 amino acids. In DNA, the CDR3 is TGTGCCAGCAGCTTACTCGGGGTTCGGGGGGGGAACACTGAAGCTTTCTTT. This encodes CASSLLGVRGGNTEAFF.

The gene calls are TRBV9 and TRBJ2-2; 10 nucleotides align to TRBD2. CDR1 is SGDLS and CDR2 is YYNGEE in the germline V gene. Trimming took 5 bases from V and 6 from J; bases not matched to a gene: 10. The CDR3 runs to 16 residues. As DNA, the CDR3 is TGTGCCAGCAGTCCCGGGTCTAGCGGGGGATCCGGGGAGCTGTTTTTT. Protein sequence: CASSPGSSGGSGELFF.

V gene TRBV28 combines with J gene TRBJ1-1; no definite D call. The CDR3 contains 11 residues. Trimming stripped 4 bases from V and 2 bases from J, with 2 bases between. Germline loops: CDR1 MDHEN, CDR2 SYDVKM. The CDR3 coding sequence is TGTGCCAGCAGTTCTAACACTGAAGCTTTCTTT. Protein sequence: CASSSNTEAFF.

This clone was observed a few times. The rearrangement joins TRBV28 to TRBJ2-2; no definite D call. V lost 5 bases and J lost 4, with 5 bases in between. The germline V gene has CDR1 MDHEN and CDR2 SYDVKM. The CDR3 runs 12 residues. Written as DNA, the CDR3 is TGTGCCAGCAGTCTAACCACCGGGGAGCTGTTTTTT. Translated, it gives CASSLTTGELFF.

The J gene is TRBJ1-6, the V gene TRBV28, with D possibly matching TRBD1 (6 bases). The CDR3 is made up of 19 amino acids. Germline V gene lookup returns CDR1 MDHEN and CDR2 SYDVKM. V lost 3 bases and J 0 bases, leaving 18 bases between the germline ends. CDR3 region: CASSFPLTGPSSYNSPLHF. CDR3 in DNA: TGTGCCAGCAGTTTTCCCCTGACAGGACCGAGCTCCTATAATTCACCCCTCCACTTT.

V gene TRBV28 combines with J gene TRBJ1-1, with D maybe TRBD1 (5 bases). From germline, CDR1 is MDHEN and CDR2 SYDVKM. Trimming removed 6 bases at V and 3 bases at J, with 17 bases between. This CDR3 is built from 15 residues. For the CDR3, the DNA is TGTGCCAGCAGCCCAGGGTGGGCTTGGTACACTGAAGCTTTCTTT. Its translation is CASSPGWAWYTEAFF. The variable domain in full, with the rest retrieved from reference TRBV28 and TRBJ1-1, is DVKVTQSSRYLVKRTGEKVFLECVQDMDHENMFWYRQDPGLGLRLIYFSYDVKMKEKGDIPEGYSVSREKKERFSLILESASTNQTSMYLCASSPGWAWYTEAFFGQGTRLTVV.

The chain carries TRBV7-2 and TRBJ1-5; a weak D match, TRBD1 (6 bases). The CDR3 covers 15 residues. Germline V gene data show CDR1 as SGHTA and CDR2 as FQGNSA. V lost 5 bases and J lost 2, with 13 bases in between. The CDR3 sequence is CASSGGGPGNQPQHF. The CDR3 DNA reads TGTGCCAGCAGCGGGGGGGGGCCGGGCAATCAGCCCCAGCATTTT.